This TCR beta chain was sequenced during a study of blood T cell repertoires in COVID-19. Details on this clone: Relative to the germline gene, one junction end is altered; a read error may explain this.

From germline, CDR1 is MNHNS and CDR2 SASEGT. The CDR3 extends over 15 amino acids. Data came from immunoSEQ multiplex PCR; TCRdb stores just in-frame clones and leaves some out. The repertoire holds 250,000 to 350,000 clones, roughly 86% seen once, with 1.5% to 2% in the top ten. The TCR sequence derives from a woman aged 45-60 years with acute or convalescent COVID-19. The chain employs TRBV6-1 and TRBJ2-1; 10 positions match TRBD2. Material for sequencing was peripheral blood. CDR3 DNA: TGTGCCAGCAGCGAAGCGGGAGGGCCAGGGAATGAGCAGTTCTTC. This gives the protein CASSEAGGPGNEQFF.